The T cell receptor beta chain described here comes from a study of CD8 T cells in Susac syndrome. It was with random hexamers that 0.5 to 1 ug RNA was reverse transcribed. Across 54 Vbeta and 13 Jbeta, TCR beta CDR3 was amplified with immunoSEQ multiplex PCR. One entry per CDR3 protein results from TCRdb running MiXCR on the immunoSEQ multiplex PCR reads. The data show 240,000 or so distinct CDR3 sequences, 96% seen once. Sequencing of TCR beta was carried out in blood CD8+ and CD4+ T cells. Definite or probable Susac syndrome was diagnosed using recently defined diagnostic criteria. Negative isolation was used for CD8+ and CD4+ T cells, and FACS enrichment was applied to TEMRA cells. Germline V gives CDR1 MDHEN, CDR2 SYDVKM. This CDR3 region has 18 residues. V shed 4 bases, J shed 3 bases, and the junction held 6 bases outside the gene matches.

The source is a human donor with Susac syndrome. The V and J genes are TRBV28 and TRBJ2-1, with 16 bases matching TRBD2. The specimen sequenced was CD4+ T cells from PBMCs. The CDR3 loop reads CASSYGTSGRAVYNEQFF. The DNA for the CDR3 is TGTGCCAGCAGTTATGGGACTAGCGGGAGGGCCGTCTACAATGAGCAGTTCTTC.